This TCR beta chain was captured in a study of OX40 agonist ivuxolimab in advanced cancers. As to this clone: As yet, its antigen is unknown.

Study-level points and caveats: Doses of 0.1 to 3.0 mg/kg were accompanied by clonal expansion of CD4+ and CD8+ blood T cells by week 6.

The table came from immunoSEQ multiplex PCR; TCRdb's copy has only in-frame clones and leaves some out. The profile covers about 61,000 clones, with 82% appearing a single time and around 0.52% taken by the ten largest. Sample: CD4+ or CD8+ T cells sorted from blood, taken in a trial of the OX40 agonist ivuxolimab. This sequence was found in an adult with an advanced solid tumor such as melanoma, head and neck, liver or kidney cancer.

CDR3 DNA sequence: TGTGCCAGCACCCTTAGGAGTCTAACCGGGGAGCTGTTTTTT. Translating it yields CASTLRSLTGELFF. The genes are TRBV2 and TRBJ2-2; D is unresolved. The CDR3 spans 14 residues. V dropped 7 bases and J dropped 5 bases, with 14 bases sitting between them. Germline V gene sequence: CDR1 SNHLY, CDR2 FYNNEI.